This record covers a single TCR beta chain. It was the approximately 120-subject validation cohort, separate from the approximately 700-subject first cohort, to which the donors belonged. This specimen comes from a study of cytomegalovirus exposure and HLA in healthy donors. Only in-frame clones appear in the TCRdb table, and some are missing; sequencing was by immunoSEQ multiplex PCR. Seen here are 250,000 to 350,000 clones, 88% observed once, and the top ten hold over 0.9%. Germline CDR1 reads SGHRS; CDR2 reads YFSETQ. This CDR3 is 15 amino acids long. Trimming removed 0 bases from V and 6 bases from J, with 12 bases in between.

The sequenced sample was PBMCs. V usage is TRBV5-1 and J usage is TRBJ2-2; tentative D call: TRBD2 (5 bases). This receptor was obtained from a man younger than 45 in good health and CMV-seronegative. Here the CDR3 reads CASSLVSGVAGELFF. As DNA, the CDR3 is TGCGCCAGCAGCTTGGTGTCCGGGGTGGCCGGGGAGCTGTTTTTT.